Presented here are 8 T cell receptor beta chains from one specimen sequenced in a study of T cell repertoires in cytomegalovirus infection. From the reads, TCRdb called clonotypes with MiXCR, one entry per CDR3 protein. This sample yields approximately 200,000 distinct CDR3 sequences, of which approximately 28% are seen a single time; just over 30% belongs to the top ten. The sample was PBMCs. The receptors were gathered from a human donor in good health (CMV status not recorded). Some clones in this sample may be carry-over from other donors' samples.

This clonotype appeared a few times. The V call is TRBV15, the J call TRBJ1-2; a possible D gene is TRBD1 (5 bases). V was trimmed by 3 bases and J by 1 base, leaving 15 bases between them. This CDR3 is built from 16 residues. CDR1 is LNHNV, CDR2 YYDKDF, per germline (reference sequence). CDR3 residues: CATSSQPGRYNYGYTF. The CDR3 nucleotides read TGTGCCACCAGCAGCCAACCAGGGAGGTATAACTATGGCTACACCTTC.

The chain employs TRBV5-1 and TRBJ1-2, with 7 bases identical to TRBD1. V lost 3 bases to trimming and J lost 8 bases; unmatched junction nucleotides: 7. This CDR3 contains 13 residues. Germline values: CDR1 SGHRS, CDR2 YFSETQ. CDR3 amino acids: CASSSIDRDGYTF. The CDR3 region has the DNA TGCGCCAGCAGCTCCATCGACAGGGACGGCTACACCTTC. Together with reference TRBV5-1 and TRBJ1-2, the CDR3 gives the full variable domain: KAGVTQTPRYLIKTRGQQVTLSCSPISGHRSVSWYQQTPGQGLQFLFEYFSETQRNKGNFPGRFSGRQFSNSRSEMNVSTLELGDSALYLCASSSIDRDGYTFGSGTRLTVV.

This clonotype is deemed medium-sized. The genes are TRBV12-3 or TRBV12-4 and TRBJ2-2, with a weak D call TRBD2 (7 bases). This CDR3 contains 17 residues. V lost 4 bases and J 4 bases, leaving 19 bases between the germline ends. This chain's CDR3 is CASSSGGGRVLTGELFF. DNA of the CDR3: TGTGCCAGCAGTTCTGGGGGGGGCAGGGTCCTCACCGGGGAGCTGTTTTTT.

The J gene is TRBJ2-1, the V gene TRBV12-3 or TRBV12-4; TRBD1 agrees at 8 bases. The CDR3 contains 14 residues. The V segment lost 3 bases and the J segment 9 bases; nucleotides outside the gene matches: 7. The CDR3 sequence is CASSFLTGDGEQFF. The CDR3 DNA reads as TGTGCCAGCAGTTTTTTGACAGGGGACGGTGAGCAGTTCTTC.

This clonotype has at least ten counts. The genes are TRBV7-2 and TRBJ1-1; the match to TRBD1 covers 7 bases. V shed 5 bases, J shed 3 bases, and the junction held 6 bases outside the gene matches. The CDR3 is 14 amino acids. Per the germline V gene, CDR1 is SGHTA and CDR2 is FQGNSA. The CDR3 DNA sequence: TGTGCCAGCAGCCAGAGAGGGGGCGACACTGAAGCTTTCTTT. Translation gives CASSQRGGDTEAFF. Full variable domain (outside the CDR3, taken from reference TRBV7-2 and TRBJ1-1): GAGVSQSPSNKVTEKGKDVELRCDPISGHTALYWYRQSLGQGLEFLIYFQGNSAPDKSGLPSDRFSAERTGGSVSTLTIQRTQQEDSAVYLCASSQRGGDTEAFFGQGTRLTVV.

The sample holds many counts of this clonotype. The chain has TRBV4-1 and TRBJ2-1, with D tentatively TRBD2 (5 bases). Germline V gene data show CDR1 as MGHRA and CDR2 as YSYEKL. This CDR3 has 14 amino acids. The V gene lost 6 bases and the J gene lost 5 bases, with 14 bases spanning the gap. CDR3 nucleotide sequence: TGCGCCAGCAGTCTCGGAGGAGAAGACAATGAGCAGTTCTTC. Translation gives CASSLGGEDNEQFF.

This clonotype showed up just a few times. The chain combines TRBV11-2 with TRBJ2-3; TRBD1 aligns across 8 bases. The germline V gene encodes CDR1 SGHAT and CDR2 FQNNGV. The CDR3 is 18 residues long. V gave up 2 bases and J gave up 0 bases; unmatched junction bases: 10. Here the CDR3 DNA reads TGTGCCAGCAGCTTAACCGCCGGGACAGGTTACAGCACAGATACGCAGTATTTT. Its protein product is CASSLTAGTGYSTDTQYF.

This clonotype was detected only once. The chain employs TRBV20-1 and TRBJ2-5; no clear D gene. V shed 0 bases and J shed 5 bases, with 16 bases lying between them. This CDR3 spans 15 amino acids. Germline V gene lookup returns CDR1 DFQATT and CDR2 SNEGSKA (reference sequence). CDR3 nucleotide sequence: TGCAGTGCTAGAGACTACAACCAGGTCGGGGAGACCCAGTACTTC. Protein sequence: CSARDYNQVGETQYF.